This T cell receptor (beta chain) was recorded in a study of response to subunit inactivated influenza vaccine. TCRdb re-derived calls from the RT-PCR reads in MiXCR, one entry per CDR3 protein. Among fewer than 600,000 distinct CDR3 sequences listed, roughly 7.9% were seen once. This clonotype has a handful of counts. From germline, CDR1 is LGHNA and CDR2 YNFKEQ. The CDR3 is 17 residues long. V lost 3 bases and J lost 0, with 15 bases in between. The material sequenced was PBMCs from blood, taken around 25 months after vaccination. The clonotype comes from a man aged 50-75 years who received an inactivated influenza vaccine. The chain carries TRBV4-2 and TRBJ2-1, with D unclear. CDR3 loop: CASSQSVQFGSYNEQFF. The DNA of the CDR3 is TGTGCCAGCAGCCAGTCGGTGCAGTTCGGCTCCTACAATGAGCAGTTCTTC.